These 3 T cell receptor beta chains were sequenced from one sample in a study of beta chain features in type 1 diabetes. Sequencing targeted expressed TCRB transcripts, as all isolated RNA had been reverse transcribed. Generated by immunoSEQ multiplex PCR, the TCRdb table keeps only in-frame clones and is missing some. The profile shows more than 300,000 clones, more than 13% of them singletons. The specimen was naive CD4+ T cells from blood. Every receptor here comes from a woman aged 18-29 years in good health.

The chain combines TRBV5-6 with TRBJ1-2, with a weak D call TRBD1 (6 bases). The CDR3 is 13 residues long. The V gene's germline CDR1 is SGHDT and CDR2 YYEEEE. V gave up 1 base and J gave up 6 bases, with 10 bases separating them. This CDR3 reads CASSLNRANGYTF. CDR3 DNA sequence: TGTGCCAGCAGCTTGAACAGGGCGAATGGCTACACCTTC.

This clone has more than one count but fewer than ten. V is TRBV5-1 and J is TRBJ2-1; 9 nucleotides match TRBD1. CDR3 length: 15 amino acids. The V gene end was trimmed by 4 bases and the J gene end by 0 bases; junction bases not matched to a gene: 2. Germline V gives CDR1 SGHRS, CDR2 YFSETQ. CDR3 sequence (DNA): TGCGCCAGCAGCGGGGGACAGGGCTCCTACAATGAGCAGTTCTTC. This translates into CASSGGQGSYNEQFF.

Points on this clone: Other DNA sequences in this specimen translate into the identical CDR3. The DNA of the CDR3 is TGTGCCAGCTCACCCGCTAGCGGGGTCAGCACAGATACGCAGTATTTT. Its protein product is CASSPASGVSTDTQYF. The rearrangement uses TRBV18 and TRBJ2-3; 9 nucleotides match TRBD2. CDR1 and CDR2 from the germline V gene are KGHSH and LQKENI. Trimming took 3 bases from V and 0 from J; bases not matched to a gene: 4. The CDR3 is 16 amino acids. Combining the CDR3 with reference TRBV18 and TRBJ2-3 gives the whole variable domain NAGVMQNPRHLVRRRGQEARLRCSPMKGHSHVYWYRQLPEEGLKFMVYLQKENIIDESGMPKERFSAEFPKEGPSILRIQQVVRGDSAAYFCASSPASGVSTDTQYFGPGTRLTVL.